This T cell receptor (beta chain) was recorded in a study of regulatory T cells in long-lasting Graves disease. Turning to the study itself: Patients with new Graves' disease had used antithyroid drugs below 3 months.

The CDR3 extends over 17 amino acids. V was pared by 0 bases and J by 0 bases, with 12 bases between. The V gene's germline CDR1 is DFQATT and CDR2 SNEGSKA (reference sequence). Study outcomes and limitations: Results may be inaccurate due to the small sample size.

This clonotype was counted between two and nine times. No antigen is known for it. Time point reported: newly diagnosed GD, antithyroid drugs for less than 3 months. The authors made the TCR library using RNA they extracted from PBMCs. CDR3-region Arm-PCR and iRepertoire HTBI primers produced the TCR beta libraries. Via MiXCR, TCRdb re-called the multiplex PCR reads, giving one row per CDR3 protein. The data contain approximately 470,000 distinct CDR3 sequences, about 16% of them singletons. The same sample was also studied in work on T cells in Graves' hyperthyroidism and ophthalmopathy. That investigation notes: HTBI primers were the set used in a first-round RT-PCR of the TCR CDR3. Model-based prediction identified ophthalmopathy a median roughly 6.1 months prior to its onset.

V usage is TRBV20-1 and J usage is TRBJ2-6; D not resolved. This specimen consisted of peripheral blood mononuclear cells (PBMCs), obtained at new diagnosis, from a patient treated with antithyroid drugs. This receptor was taken from a man aged 40-49 years with Graves disease. The CDR3 loop reads CSARDLRRLSGANVLTF. The CDR3 coding sequence is TGCAGTGCTAGAGATCTAAGGCGTCTCTCTGGGGCCAACGTCCTGACTTTC.